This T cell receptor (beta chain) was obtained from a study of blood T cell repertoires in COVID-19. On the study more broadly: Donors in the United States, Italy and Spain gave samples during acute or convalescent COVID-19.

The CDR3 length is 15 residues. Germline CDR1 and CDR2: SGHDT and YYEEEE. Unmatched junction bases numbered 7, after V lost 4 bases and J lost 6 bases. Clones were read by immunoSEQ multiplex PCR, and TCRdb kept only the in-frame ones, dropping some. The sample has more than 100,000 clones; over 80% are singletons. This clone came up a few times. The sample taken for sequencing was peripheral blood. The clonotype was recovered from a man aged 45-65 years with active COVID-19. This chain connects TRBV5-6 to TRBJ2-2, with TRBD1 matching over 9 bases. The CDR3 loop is CASSNRDRAPGELFF. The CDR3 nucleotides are TGTGCCAGCAGCAACCGGGACAGGGCCCCCGGGGAGCTGTTTTTT.